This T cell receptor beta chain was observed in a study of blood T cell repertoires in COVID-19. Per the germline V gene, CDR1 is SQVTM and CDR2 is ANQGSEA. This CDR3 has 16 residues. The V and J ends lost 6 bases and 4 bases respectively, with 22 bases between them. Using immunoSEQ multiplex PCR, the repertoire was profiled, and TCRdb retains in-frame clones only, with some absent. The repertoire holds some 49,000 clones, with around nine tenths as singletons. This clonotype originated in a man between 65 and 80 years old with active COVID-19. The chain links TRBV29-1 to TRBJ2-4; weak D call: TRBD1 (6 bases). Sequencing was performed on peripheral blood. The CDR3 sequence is CSVLRYSTGAKNIQYF. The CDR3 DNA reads TGCAGCGTCCTTAGATACTCGACAGGCGCGAAAAACATTCAGTACTTC.